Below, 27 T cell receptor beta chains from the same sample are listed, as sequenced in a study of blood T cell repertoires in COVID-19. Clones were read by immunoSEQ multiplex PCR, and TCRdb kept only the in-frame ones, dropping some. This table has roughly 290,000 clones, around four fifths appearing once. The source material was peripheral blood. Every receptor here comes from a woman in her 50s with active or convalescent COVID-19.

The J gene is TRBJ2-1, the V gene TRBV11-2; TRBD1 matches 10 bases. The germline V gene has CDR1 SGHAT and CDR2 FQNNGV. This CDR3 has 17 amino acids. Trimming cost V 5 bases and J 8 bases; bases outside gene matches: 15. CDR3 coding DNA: TGTGCCAGCAGCCCTAGGGCGGGACAGGGGATGCGCGATGAGCAGTTCTTC. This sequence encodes CASSPRAGQGMRDEQFF.

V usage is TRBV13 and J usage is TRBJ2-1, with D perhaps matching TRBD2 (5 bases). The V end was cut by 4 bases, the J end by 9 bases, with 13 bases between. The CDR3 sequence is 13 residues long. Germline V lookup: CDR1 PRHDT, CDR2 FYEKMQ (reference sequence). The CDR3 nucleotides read TGTGCCAGCAGCTCCTGGACGGCGGGTGAGCAGTTCTTC. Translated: CASSSWTAGEQFF.

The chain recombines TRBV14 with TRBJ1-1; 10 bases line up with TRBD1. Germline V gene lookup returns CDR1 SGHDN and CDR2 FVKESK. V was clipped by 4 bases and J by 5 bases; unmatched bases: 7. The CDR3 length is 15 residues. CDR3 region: CASSPRQGAGTEAFF. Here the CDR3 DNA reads TGTGCCAGCAGCCCTCGACAGGGGGCAGGTACTGAAGCTTTCTTT.

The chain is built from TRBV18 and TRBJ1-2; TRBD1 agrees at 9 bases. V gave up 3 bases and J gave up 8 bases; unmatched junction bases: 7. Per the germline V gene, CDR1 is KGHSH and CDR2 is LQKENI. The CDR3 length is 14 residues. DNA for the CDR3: TGTGCCAGCTCACCCTGGGACAGGGTGGAGGGCTACACCTTC. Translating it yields CASSPWDRVEGYTF.

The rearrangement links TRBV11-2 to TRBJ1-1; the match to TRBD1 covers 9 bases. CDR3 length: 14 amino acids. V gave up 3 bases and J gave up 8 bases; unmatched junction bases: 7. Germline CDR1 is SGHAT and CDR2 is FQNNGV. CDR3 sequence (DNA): TGTGCCAGCAGCTTGGACAGGGGATTCGCCGAAGCTTTCTTT. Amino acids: CASSLDRGFAEAFF.

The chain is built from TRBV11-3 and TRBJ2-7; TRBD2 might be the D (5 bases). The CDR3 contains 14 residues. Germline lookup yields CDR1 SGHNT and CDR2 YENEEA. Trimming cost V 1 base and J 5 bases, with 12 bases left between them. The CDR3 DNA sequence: TGTGCCAGCAGCTTAGGAGGGCCGGTGAACGAGCAGTACTTC. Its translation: CASSLGGPVNEQYF.

The CDR3 region is CASSLLRQGRGYTF. CDR3 nucleotide sequence: TGTGCCAGCAGTTTATTAAGGCAGGGAAGGGGCTACACCTTC. The chain joins TRBV28 to TRBJ1-2; tentative D call: TRBD1 (5 bases). Trimming pared 1 base from V and 8 bases from J, leaving 14 bases between. Germline V gene sequence: CDR1 MDHEN, CDR2 SYDVKM. CDR3 length: 14 amino acids.

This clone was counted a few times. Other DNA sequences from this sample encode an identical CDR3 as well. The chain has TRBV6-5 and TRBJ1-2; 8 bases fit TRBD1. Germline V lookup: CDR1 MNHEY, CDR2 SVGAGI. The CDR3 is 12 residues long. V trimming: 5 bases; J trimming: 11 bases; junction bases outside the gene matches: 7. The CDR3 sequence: CASSPGQGRYTF. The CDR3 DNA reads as TGTGCCAGCAGTCCAGGACAGGGAAGATACACCTTC.

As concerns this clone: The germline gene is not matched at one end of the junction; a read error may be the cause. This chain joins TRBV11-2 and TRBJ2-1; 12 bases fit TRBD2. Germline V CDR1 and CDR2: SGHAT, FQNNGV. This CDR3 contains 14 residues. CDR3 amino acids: CASLKGLAGGPHVF. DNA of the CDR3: TGTGCCAGCCTTAAAGGGCTAGCGGGAGGGCCTCACGTCTTC. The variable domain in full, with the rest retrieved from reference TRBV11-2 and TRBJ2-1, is EAGVAQSPRYKIIEKRQSVAFWCNPISGHATLYWYQQILGQGPKLLIQFQNNGVVDDSQLPKDRFSAERLKGVDSTLKIQPAKLEDSAVYLCASLKGLAGGPHVFGPGTRLTVL.

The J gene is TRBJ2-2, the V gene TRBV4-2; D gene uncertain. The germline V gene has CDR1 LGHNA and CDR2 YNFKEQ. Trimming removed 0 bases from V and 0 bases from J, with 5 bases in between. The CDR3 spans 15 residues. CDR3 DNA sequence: TGTGCCAGCAGCCAAGACCTAGCGAACACCGGGGAGCTGTTTTTT. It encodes CASSQDLANTGELFF.

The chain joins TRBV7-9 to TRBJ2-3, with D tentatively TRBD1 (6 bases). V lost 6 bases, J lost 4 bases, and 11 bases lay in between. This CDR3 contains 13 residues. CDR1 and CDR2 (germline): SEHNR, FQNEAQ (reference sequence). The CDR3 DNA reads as TGTGCCAGCAGTCGACCAGGGGCAGATACGCAGTATTTT. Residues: CASSRPGADTQYF.

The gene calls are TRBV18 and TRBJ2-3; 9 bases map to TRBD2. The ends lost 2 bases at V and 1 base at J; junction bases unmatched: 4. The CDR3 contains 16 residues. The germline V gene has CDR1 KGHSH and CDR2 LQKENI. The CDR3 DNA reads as TGTGCCAGCTCACCATTGCGGACTAGCGGCACAGATACGCAGTATTTT. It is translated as CASSPLRTSGTDTQYF. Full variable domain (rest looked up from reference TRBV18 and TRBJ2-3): NAGVMQNPRHLVRRRGQEARLRCSPMKGHSHVYWYRQLPEEGLKFMVYLQKENIIDESGMPKERFSAEFPKEGPSILRIQQVVRGDSAAYFCASSPLRTSGTDTQYFGPGTRLTVL.

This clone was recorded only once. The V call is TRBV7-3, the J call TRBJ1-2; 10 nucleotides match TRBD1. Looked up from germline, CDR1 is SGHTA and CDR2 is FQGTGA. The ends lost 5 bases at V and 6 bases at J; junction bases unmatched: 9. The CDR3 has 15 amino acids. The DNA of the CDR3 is TGTGCCAGCAGCCTATACGGGACAGGGGTTAATGGCTACACCTTC. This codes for CASSLYGTGVNGYTF.

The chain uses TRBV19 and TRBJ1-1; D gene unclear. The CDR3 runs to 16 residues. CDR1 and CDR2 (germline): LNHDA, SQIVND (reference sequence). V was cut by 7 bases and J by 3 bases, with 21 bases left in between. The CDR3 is CASNRWASGGHTEAFF. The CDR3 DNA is TGTGCCAGTAATCGGTGGGCCTCCGGAGGCCACACTGAAGCTTTCTTT.

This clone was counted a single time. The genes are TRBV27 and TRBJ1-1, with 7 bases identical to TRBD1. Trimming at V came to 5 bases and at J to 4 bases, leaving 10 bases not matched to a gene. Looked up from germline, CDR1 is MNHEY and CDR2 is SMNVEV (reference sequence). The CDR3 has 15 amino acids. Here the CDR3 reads CASSPARGLGTEAFF. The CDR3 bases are TGTGCCAGCAGTCCCGCTAGGGGGCTGGGCACTGAAGCTTTCTTT.

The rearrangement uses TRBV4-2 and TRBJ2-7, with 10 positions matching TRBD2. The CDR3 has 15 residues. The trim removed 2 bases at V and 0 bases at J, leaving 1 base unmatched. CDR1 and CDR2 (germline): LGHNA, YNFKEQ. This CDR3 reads CASSQSSGGSYEQYF. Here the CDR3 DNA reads TGTGCCAGCAGCCAATCTAGCGGGGGCTCCTACGAGCAGTACTTC.

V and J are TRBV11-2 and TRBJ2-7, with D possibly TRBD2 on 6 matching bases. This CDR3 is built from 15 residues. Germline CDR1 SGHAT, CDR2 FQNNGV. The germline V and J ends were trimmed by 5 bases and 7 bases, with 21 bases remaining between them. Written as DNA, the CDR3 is TGTGCCAGCAGCCCAACTGGGGGGTTCCTTAGGGAGCAGTACTTC. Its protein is CASSPTGGFLREQYF.

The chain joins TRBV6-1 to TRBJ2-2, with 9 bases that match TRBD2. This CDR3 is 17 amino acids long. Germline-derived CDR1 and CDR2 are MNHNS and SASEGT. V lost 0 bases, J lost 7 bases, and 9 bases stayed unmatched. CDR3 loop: CASSEALSGRWVGELFF. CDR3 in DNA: TGTGCCAGCAGTGAAGCGCTGAGCGGGAGGTGGGTCGGGGAGCTGTTTTTT.

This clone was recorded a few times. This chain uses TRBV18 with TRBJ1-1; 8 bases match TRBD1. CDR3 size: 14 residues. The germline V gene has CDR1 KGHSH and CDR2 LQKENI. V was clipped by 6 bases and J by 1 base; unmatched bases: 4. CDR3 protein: CASSAQGANTEAFF. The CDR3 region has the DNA TGTGCCAGCTCGGCTCAGGGGGCGAACACTGAAGCTTTCTTT.

The CDR3 loop is CASSLAAVGEQFF. Here the CDR3 DNA reads TGTGCCAGCAGCTTGGCAGCGGTCGGTGAGCAGTTCTTC. This chain joins TRBV5-4 and TRBJ2-1; D is perhaps TRBD2 (5 bases). Germline CDR1 reads SGHNT; CDR2 reads YYREEE (reference sequence). CDR3 size: 13 residues. The V end was cut by 0 bases, the J end by 9 bases, with 10 bases between.

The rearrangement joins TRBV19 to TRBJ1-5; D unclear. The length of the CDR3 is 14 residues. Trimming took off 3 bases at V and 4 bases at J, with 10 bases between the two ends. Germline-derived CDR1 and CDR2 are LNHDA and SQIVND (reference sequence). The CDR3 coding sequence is TGTGCCAGTAGTATCAGGCTAGCGAATCAGCCCCAGCATTTT. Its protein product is CASSIRLANQPQHF.

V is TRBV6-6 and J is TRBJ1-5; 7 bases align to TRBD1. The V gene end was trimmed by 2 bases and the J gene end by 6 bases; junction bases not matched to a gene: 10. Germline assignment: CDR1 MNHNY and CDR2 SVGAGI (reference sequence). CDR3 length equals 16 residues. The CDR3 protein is CASSYGGTGEGQPQHF. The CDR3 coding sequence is TGTGCCAGCAGTTACGGTGGAACAGGGGAAGGTCAGCCCCAGCATTTT.

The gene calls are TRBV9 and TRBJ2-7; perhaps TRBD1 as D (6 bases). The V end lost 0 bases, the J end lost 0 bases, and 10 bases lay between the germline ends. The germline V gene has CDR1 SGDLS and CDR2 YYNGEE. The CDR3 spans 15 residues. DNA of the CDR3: TGTGCCAGCAGCGTAGACGGGGACACCTCCTACGAGCAGTACTTC. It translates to CASSVDGDTSYEQYF.

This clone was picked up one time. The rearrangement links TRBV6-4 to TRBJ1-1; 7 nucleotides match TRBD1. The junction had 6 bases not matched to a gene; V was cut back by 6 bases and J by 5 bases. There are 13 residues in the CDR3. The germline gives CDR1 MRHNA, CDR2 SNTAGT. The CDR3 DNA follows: TGTGCCAGCAGGAGGGGGCTCGATACTGAAGCTTTCTTT. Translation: CASRRGLDTEAFF.

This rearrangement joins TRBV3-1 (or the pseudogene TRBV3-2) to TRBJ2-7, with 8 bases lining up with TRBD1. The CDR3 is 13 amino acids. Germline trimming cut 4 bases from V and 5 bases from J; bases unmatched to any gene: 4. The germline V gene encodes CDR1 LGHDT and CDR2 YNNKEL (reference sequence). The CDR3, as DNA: TGTGCCAGCAGCCTGGACAGGGCTGACGAGCAGTACTTC. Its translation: CASSLDRADEQYF.

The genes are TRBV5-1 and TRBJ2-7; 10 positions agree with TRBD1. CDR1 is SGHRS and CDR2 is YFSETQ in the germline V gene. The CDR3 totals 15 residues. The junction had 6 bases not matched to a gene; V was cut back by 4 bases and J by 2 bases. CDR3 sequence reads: CASSQTGGGPYEQYF. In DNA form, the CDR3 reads TGCGCCAGCAGCCAGACAGGGGGCGGCCCCTACGAGCAGTACTTC.

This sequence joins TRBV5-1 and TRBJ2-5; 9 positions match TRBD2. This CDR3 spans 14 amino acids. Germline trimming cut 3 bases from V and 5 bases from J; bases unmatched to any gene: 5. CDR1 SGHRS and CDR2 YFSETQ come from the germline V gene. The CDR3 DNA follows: TGCGCCAGCAGCTCTAGCGGGATCAGGGAGACCCAGTACTTC. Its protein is CASSSSGIRETQYF. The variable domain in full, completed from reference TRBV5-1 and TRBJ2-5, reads KAGVTQTPRYLIKTRGQQVTLSCSPISGHRSVSWYQQTPGQGLQFLFEYFSETQRNKGNFPGRFSGRQFSNSRSEMNVSTLELGDSALYLCASSSSGIRETQYFGPGTRLLVL.